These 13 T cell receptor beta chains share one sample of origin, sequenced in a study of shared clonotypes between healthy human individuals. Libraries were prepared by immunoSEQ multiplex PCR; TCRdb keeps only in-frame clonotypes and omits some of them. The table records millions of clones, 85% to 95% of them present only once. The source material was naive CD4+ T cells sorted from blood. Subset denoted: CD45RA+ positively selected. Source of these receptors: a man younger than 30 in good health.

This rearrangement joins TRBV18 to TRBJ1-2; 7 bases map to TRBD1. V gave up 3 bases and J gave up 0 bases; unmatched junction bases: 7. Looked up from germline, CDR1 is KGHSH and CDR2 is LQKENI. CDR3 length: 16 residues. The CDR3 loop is CASSPPLGQSNYGYTF. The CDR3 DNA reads TGTGCCAGCTCACCTCCCTTGGGACAGTCTAACTATGGCTACACCTTC.

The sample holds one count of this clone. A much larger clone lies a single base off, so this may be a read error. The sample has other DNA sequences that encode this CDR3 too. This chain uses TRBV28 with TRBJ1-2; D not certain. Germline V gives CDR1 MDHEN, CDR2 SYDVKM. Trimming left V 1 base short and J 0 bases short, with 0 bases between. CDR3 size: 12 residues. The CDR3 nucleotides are TGTGCCAGCAGTTTATCTAACTATGGCTACACCTTC. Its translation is CASSLSNYGYTF.

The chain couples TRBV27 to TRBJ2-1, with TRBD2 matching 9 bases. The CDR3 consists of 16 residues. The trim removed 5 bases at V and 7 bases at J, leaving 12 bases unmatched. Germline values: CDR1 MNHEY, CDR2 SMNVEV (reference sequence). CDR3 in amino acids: CASSPRRAGGGNEQFF. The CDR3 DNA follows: TGTGCCAGCAGTCCGCGAAGAGCGGGGGGAGGGAATGAGCAGTTCTTC.

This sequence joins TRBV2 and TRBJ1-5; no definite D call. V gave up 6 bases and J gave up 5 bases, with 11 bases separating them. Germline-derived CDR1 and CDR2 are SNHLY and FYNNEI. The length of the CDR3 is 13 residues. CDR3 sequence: CASRFGRDQPQHF. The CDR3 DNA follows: TGTGCCAGCAGATTCGGTAGGGATCAGCCCCAGCATTTT.

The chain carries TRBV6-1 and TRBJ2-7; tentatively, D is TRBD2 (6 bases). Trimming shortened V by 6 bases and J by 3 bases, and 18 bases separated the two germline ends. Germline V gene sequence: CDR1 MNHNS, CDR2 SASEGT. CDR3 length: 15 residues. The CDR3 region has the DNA TGTGCCAGCAGCTTCTTGAGGGACTCCAGCTACGAGCAGTACTTC. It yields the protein CASSFLRDSSYEQYF.

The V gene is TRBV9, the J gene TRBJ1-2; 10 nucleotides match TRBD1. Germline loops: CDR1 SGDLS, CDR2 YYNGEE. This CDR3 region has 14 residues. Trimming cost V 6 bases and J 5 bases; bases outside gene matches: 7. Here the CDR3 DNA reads TGTGCCAGCAACCGACAGGGGGCGGGGTATGGCTACACCTTC. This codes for CASNRQGAGYGYTF.

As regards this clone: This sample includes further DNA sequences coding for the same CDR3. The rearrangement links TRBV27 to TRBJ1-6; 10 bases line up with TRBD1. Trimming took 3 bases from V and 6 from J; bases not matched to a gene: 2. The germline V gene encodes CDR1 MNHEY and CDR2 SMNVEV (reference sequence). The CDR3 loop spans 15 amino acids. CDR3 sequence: CASSLGTGVNSPLHF. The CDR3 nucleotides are TGTGCCAGCAGTTTGGGGACAGGGGTTAATTCACCCCTCCACTTT.

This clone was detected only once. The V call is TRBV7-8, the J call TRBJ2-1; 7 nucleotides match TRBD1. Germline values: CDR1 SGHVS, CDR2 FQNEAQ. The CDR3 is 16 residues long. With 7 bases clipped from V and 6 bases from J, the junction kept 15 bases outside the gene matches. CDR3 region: CASIRTGAGVGNEQFF. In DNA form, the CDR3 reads TGTGCCAGCATCCGAACAGGGGCGGGTGTGGGCAATGAGCAGTTCTTC.

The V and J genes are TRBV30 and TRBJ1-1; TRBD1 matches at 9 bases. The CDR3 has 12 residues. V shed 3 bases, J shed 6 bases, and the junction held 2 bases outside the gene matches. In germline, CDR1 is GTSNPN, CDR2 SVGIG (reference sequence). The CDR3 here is CAWRWTGAEAFF. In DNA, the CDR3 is TGTGCCTGGAGGTGGACAGGGGCTGAAGCTTTCTTT.

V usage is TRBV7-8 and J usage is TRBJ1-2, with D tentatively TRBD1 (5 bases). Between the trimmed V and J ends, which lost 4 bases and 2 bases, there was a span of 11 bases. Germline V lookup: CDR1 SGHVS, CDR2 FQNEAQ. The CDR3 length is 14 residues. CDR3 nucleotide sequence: TGTGCCAGCAGCTCCAGGGAACAGAACTATGGCTACACCTTC. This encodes CASSSREQNYGYTF.

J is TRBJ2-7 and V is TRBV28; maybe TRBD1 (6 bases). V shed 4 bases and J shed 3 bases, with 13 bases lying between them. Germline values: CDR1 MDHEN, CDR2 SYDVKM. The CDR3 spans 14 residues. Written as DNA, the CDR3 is TGTGCCAGCAGTTCCCCGGGACACAACTACGAGCAGTACTTC. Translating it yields CASSSPGHNYEQYF.

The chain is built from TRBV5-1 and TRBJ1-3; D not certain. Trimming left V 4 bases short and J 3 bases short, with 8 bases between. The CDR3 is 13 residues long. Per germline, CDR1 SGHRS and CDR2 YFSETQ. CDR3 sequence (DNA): TGCGCCAGCAGCGCCTCTGGTGGAAACACCATATATTTT. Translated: CASSASGGNTIYF.

This CDR3 reads CASSLEGRLREKLFF. CDR3 nucleotide sequence: TGTGCCAGCAGCTTGGAGGGGAGGCTCCGTGAAAAACTGTTTTTT. The chain links TRBV5-6 to TRBJ1-4; a weak D match, TRBD1 (5 bases). This CDR3 has 15 amino acids. The V gene's germline CDR1 is SGHDT and CDR2 YYEEEE. Trimming took off 0 bases at V and 7 bases at J, with 13 bases between the two ends.